A selection of T cell receptor beta chains follows, all from one sample in a study of spatial heterogeneity in lung cancer. MiXCR, applied by TCRdb to the 5' RACE reads, yields one record per CDR3 protein. Of 10,000 to 11,000 distinct CDR3 sequences in the sample, over 6% were seen once. This sample comprised normal lung tissue next to the tumor, obtained at surgery. The receptors were sampled from a male donor with early-stage non-small cell lung cancer. Both conserved end residues are part of each CDR3. The D gene is left open where the match is weak. Size is omitted from some rows. Given values are once, few, many or a class for expanded clones.

clone size	V gene	D gene	J gene	CDR3 protein	CDR3 DNA
-	TRBV19	-	TRBJ2-2	CASANSNTGELFF	TGTGCCAGTGCAAACAGCAACACCGGGGAGCTGTTTTTT
medium-sized	TRBV12-3/TRBV12-4	-	TRBJ1-4	CASTGTSLREKLFF	TGTGCCAGCACCGGGACCTCCCTGAGGGAAAAACTGTTTTTT
once	TRBV5-1	-	TRBJ2-7	CASSLGQGGEQYF	TGCGCCAGCAGCTTGGGGCAGGGGGGCGAGCAGTACTTC
medium-sized	TRBV10-3	-	TRBJ2-7	CAISGEVLREQYF	TGTGCCATCAGCGGAGAAGTCCTACGGGAGCAGTACTTC
medium-sized	TRBV29-1	TRBD1	TRBJ2-3	CSITSGQVVPAQYF	TGCAGCATCACATCGGGACAGGTAGTCCCTGCGCAGTATTTT
many	TRBV12-3/TRBV12-4	-	TRBJ1-3	CASSTSEGSTGNTIYF	TGTGCCAGCAGTACCTCGGAGGGTAGCACTGGAAACACCATATATTTT
few	TRBV6-2/TRBV6-3	-	TRBJ1-5	CASGFGLPQHF	TGTGCCAGCGGCTTCGGTTTGCCCCAGCATTTT
few	TRBV4-3	-	TRBJ1-6	CASSRGDNSPLHF	TGCGCCAGCAGCCGTGGGGACAATTCACCCCTCCACTTT
many	TRBV27	TRBD1	TRBJ1-1	CASSIPDRVTEAFF	TGTGCCAGCAGTATACCGGACAGGGTTACTGAAGCTTTCTTT
-	TRBV15	-	TRBJ2-5	CATSPRTDQETQYF	TGTGCCACCAGCCCGCGGACAGACCAAGAGACCCAGTACTTC
medium-sized	TRBV7-6	-	TRBJ1-1	CASSSDTNTEAFF	TGTGCCAGCAGCTCCGACACGAACACTGAAGCTTTCTTT
many	TRBV2	TRBD1	TRBJ1-5	CASSLQGDNQPQHF	TGTGCCAGCAGTCTCCAGGGGGACAATCAGCCCCAGCATTTT
few	TRBV7-5	-	TRBJ2-1	CISVSGPRDPYNEQFF	-
many	TRBV5-1	TRBD1	TRBJ1-1	CASSLNPGGASNTEAFF	TGCGCCAGCAGCTTAAATCCAGGGGGCGCTTCGAACACTGAAGCTTTCTTT
many	TRBV6-2/TRBV6-3	-	TRBJ2-7	CASSSRTVYEQYF	TGTGCCAGCAGTTCCCGGACAGTCTACGAGCAGTACTTC
-	TRBV19	TRBD2	TRBJ2-2	CASSARTRRTGELFF	TGTGCCAGTAGTGCCCGGACTAGAAGGACCGGGGAGCTGTTTTTT
medium-sized	TRBV27	-	TRBJ1-6	CASSLAGSYISPLHF	TGTGCCAGCAGTTTAGCGGGCTCTTACATTTCACCCCTCCACTTT
many	TRBV6-6	TRBD1	TRBJ1-1	CASLTGVNTEAFF	TGTGCCAGCCTAACAGGGGTGAACACTGAAGCTTTCTTT
many	TRBV5-5	-	TRBJ2-2	CASTLMAYGGELFF	TGTGCCAGCACCCTCATGGCGTATGGCGGGGAGCTGTTTTTT
few	TRBV7-9	TRBD1	TRBJ2-7	CASSPRQGSSYEQYF	TGTGCCAGCAGCCCGCGACAGGGGAGCTCCTACGAGCAGTACTTC
many	TRBV10-3	-	TRBJ2-7	CAISESAGRGSEQYF	TGTGCCATCAGTGAGTCGGCAGGTAGGGGTTCCGAGCAGTACTTC
many	TRBV20-1	TRBD2	TRBJ2-7	CSAGETSGRGEQYF	TGCAGTGCTGGGGAGACTAGCGGGAGGGGGGAGCAGTACTTC
many	TRBV25-1	-	TRBJ1-1	CASSRGGYTEAFF	TGTGCCAGCTCCCGCGGGGGATACACTGAAGCTTTCTTT
many	TRBV4-1	TRBD1	TRBJ2-2	CASSQDEGQVYTGELFF	TGCGCCAGCAGCCAAGATGAGGGACAGGTATACACCGGGGAGCTGTTTTTT
many	TRBV29-1	-	TRBJ1-1	CSAQNTEAFF	TGCAGCGCCCAAAATACTGAAGCTTTCTTT
medium-sized	TRBV29-1	-	TRBJ2-5	CSAEDRLYQETQYF	TGCAGCGCCGAGGACCGCCTCTACCAAGAGACCCAGTACTTC
few	TRBV6-1	TRBD2	TRBJ2-3	CASSERPSGGPDTQYF	TGTGCCAGCAGCGAACGGCCTAGCGGGGGACCCGATACGCAGTATTTT
few	TRBV29-1	-	TRBJ1-2	CSVSITNYGYTF	TGCAGCGTTAGCATAACTAACTATGGCTACACCTTC
many	TRBV7-9	-	TRBJ2-5	CASSPPVETQYF	TGTGCCAGCAGCCCTCCGGTAGAGACCCAGTACTTC
many	TRBV2	-	TRBJ2-2	CASSGEGAGELFF	TGTGCCAGCAGTGGGGAAGGTGCCGGGGAGCTGTTTTTT
many	TRBV6-2/TRBV6-3	TRBD2	TRBJ2-5	CASSFRLAGGGETQYF	TGTGCCAGCAGTTTTCGACTAGCGGGCGGTGGAGAGACCCAGTACTTC
few	TRBV20-1	-	TRBJ2-1	CSATLSGGWDNEQFF	TGCAGTGCTACCCTAAGCGGAGGTTGGGACAATGAGCAGTTCTTC
few	TRBV12-3/TRBV12-4	-	TRBJ2-2	CASSFWRGLTGELFF	TGTGCCAGCAGTTTTTGGCGGGGACTCACCGGGGAGCTGTTTTTT
many	TRBV12-3/TRBV12-4	-	TRBJ1-2	CASSLSYGYTF	TGTGCCAGCAGCTTATCCTATGGCTACACCTTC
medium-sized	TRBV29-1	TRBD1	TRBJ2-7	CSVTTGTGGYEQYF	TGCAGCGTTACCACCGGGACAGGGGGCTACGAGCAGTACTTC
many	TRBV15	-	TRBJ2-3	CATSGSEGLADTQYF	TGTGCCACCAGCGGGTCGGAGGGCCTCGCAGATACGCAGTATTTT
-	TRBV11-3	TRBD1	TRBJ2-2	CASSLDRATGELFF	TGTGCCAGCAGTTTAGACAGGGCTACCGGGGAGCTGTTTTTT
many	TRBV19	-	TRBJ2-3	CASSEGYGLTDTQYF	TGTGCCAGTAGTGAGGGCTATGGCCTCACAGATACGCAGTATTTT
many	TRBV30	-	TRBJ2-3	CAWSPSLGADTQYF	TGTGCCTGGAGCCCATCTTTAGGGGCAGATACGCAGTATTTT
few	TRBV9	TRBD1	TRBJ2-2	CASSVRTGQGELFF	TGTGCCAGCAGCGTTAGGACAGGTCAAGGGGAGCTGTTTTTT
many	TRBV20-1	-	TRBJ1-1	CSARGAGEAFF	TGCAGTGCTAGAGGGGCAGGCGAAGCTTTCTTT
many	TRBV12-3/TRBV12-4	-	TRBJ1-6	CASSLQDPPPPLHF	TGTGCCAGCAGTTTGCAGGATCCTCCCCCACCCCTCCACTTT